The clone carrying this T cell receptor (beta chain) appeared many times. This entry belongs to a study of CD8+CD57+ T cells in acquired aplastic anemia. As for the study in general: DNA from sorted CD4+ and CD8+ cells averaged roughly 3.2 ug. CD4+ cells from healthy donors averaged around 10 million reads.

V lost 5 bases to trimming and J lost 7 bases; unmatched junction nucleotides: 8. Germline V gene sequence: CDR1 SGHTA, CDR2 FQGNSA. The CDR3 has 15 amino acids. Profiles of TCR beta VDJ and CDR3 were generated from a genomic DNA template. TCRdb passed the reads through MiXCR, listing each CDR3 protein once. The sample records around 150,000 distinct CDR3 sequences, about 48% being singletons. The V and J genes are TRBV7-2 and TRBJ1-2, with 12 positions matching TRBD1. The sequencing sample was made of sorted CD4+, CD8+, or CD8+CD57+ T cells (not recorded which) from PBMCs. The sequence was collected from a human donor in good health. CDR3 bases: TGTGCCAGCAGCGGACCGGGACAGGGGGCTAGTGGCTACACCTTC. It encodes CASSGPGQGASGYTF.